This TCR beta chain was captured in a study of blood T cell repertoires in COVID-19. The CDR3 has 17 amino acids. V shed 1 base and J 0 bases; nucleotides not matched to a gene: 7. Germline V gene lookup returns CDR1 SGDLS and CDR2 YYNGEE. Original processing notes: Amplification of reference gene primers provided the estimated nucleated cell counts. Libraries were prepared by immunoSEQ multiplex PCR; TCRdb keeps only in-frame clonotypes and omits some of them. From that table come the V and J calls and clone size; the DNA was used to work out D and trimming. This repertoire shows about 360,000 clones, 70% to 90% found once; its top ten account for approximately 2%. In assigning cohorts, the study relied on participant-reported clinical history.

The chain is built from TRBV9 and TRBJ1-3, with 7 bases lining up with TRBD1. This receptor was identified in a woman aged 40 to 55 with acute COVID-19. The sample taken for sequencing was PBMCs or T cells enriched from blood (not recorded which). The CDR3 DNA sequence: TGTGCCAGCAGCGTAAGGGACAGTCCTATCTCTGGAAACACCATATATTTT. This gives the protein CASSVRDSPISGNTIYF.